The 30 T cell receptor beta chains listed next were all sequenced from one sample in a study of control samples from healthy donors and cancer patients. Profiled with immunoSEQ multiplex PCR; TCRdb holds only in-frame clones, not every one. The data show some 150,000 clones, roughly 94% seen once. The sample consisted of PBMCs. Every receptor here comes from a man aged 60-69 years with colorectal cancer.

This rearrangement joins TRBV19 to TRBJ1-2; D perhaps matches TRBD1 (6 bases). CDR3 length: 15 residues. Trimming shortened V by 2 bases and J by 2 bases, and 12 bases separated the two germline ends. Germline CDR1 and CDR2: LNHDA and SQIVND (reference sequence). CDR3 DNA: TGTGCCAGTAGTATATCAGGGGTACTGAACTATGGCTACACCTTC. Encoded protein: CASSISGVLNYGYTF.

V is TRBV27 and J is TRBJ2-1, with TRBD2 identical over 15 bases. Trimming took 5 bases from V and 9 from J; bases not matched to a gene: 11. The CDR3 has 17 residues. Germline CDR1 and CDR2: MNHEY and SMNVEV (reference sequence). CDR3 in DNA: TGTGCCAGCAGTCAAGGACTAGCGGGGGGGCCTTTGAGTGAGCAGTTCTTC. This codes for CASSQGLAGGPLSEQFF.

The genes are TRBV3-1 (or the pseudogene TRBV3-2) and TRBJ2-5; possible D gene TRBD1, 7 bases. The CDR3 spans 17 residues. From germline, CDR1 is LGHDT and CDR2 YNNKEL (reference sequence). With 0 bases removed from V and 3 bases from J, the gap between germline ends came to 17 bases. The CDR3 coding sequence is TGTGCCAGCAGCCAAGATCCCCTAGCGCAGGGGGAAGAGACCCAGTACTTC. Protein sequence: CASSQDPLAQGEETQYF.

The rearrangement joins TRBV10-3 to TRBJ1-2; D remains unclear. Trimming removed 3 bases at V and 1 base at J, with 6 bases between. CDR1 and CDR2 from the germline V gene are ENHRY and SYGVKD. This CDR3 spans 13 amino acids. The CDR3 spells CAISEVDNYGYTF. The CDR3 DNA reads TGTGCCATCAGTGAAGTTGATAACTATGGCTACACCTTC.

The chain has TRBV6-5 and TRBJ2-2; the match to TRBD2 covers 7 bases. In germline, CDR1 is MNHEY, CDR2 SVGAGI. CDR3 length: 15 amino acids. J gave up 5 bases and V 6 bases, and 9 bases lay outside the gene matches. CDR3 protein: CASSLGSSGTGELFF. In DNA form, the CDR3 reads TGTGCCAGCAGCCTCGGAAGTAGCGGGACCGGGGAGCTGTTTTTT.

The chain is built from TRBV6-5 and TRBJ1-5, with D possibly matching TRBD1 (6 bases). The germline gives CDR1 MNHEY, CDR2 SVGAGI. The CDR3 runs to 13 residues. V gave up 8 bases and J gave up 6 bases, with 14 bases separating them. The chain's CDR3 is CASGLTGGQPQHF. CDR3 coding DNA: TGTGCCAGCGGATTGACAGGAGGTCAGCCCCAGCATTTT.

This chain links TRBV18 with TRBJ1-6, with TRBD1 matching 8 bases. The germline gives CDR1 KGHSH, CDR2 LQKENI. V lost 5 bases and J lost 6; bases outside the gene matches: 3. The CDR3 is 14 residues long. The DNA of the CDR3 is TGTGCCAGCTCATCAGACAGGGGTAATTCACCCCTCCACTTT. Translation gives CASSSDRGNSPLHF.

The chain employs TRBV11-3 and TRBJ1-1; no clear D gene. The CDR3 runs 15 residues. V was clipped by 0 bases and J by 5 bases, with 13 bases between them. Germline CDR1 reads SGHNT; CDR2 reads YENEEA. The CDR3: CASSLDHRAGTEAFF. CDR3 in DNA: TGTGCCAGCAGCTTAGATCATCGGGCCGGGACTGAAGCTTTCTTT. Complete variable domain (other parts from reference TRBV11-3 and TRBJ1-1): EAGVVQSPRYKIIEKKQPVAFWCNPISGHNTLYWYLQNLGQGPELLIRYENEEAVDDSQLPKDRFSAERLKGVDSTLKIQPAELGDSAVYLCASSLDHRAGTEAFFGQGTRLTVV.

The CDR3 nucleotides read TGCGCCAGCAGCCAAGACCGAGCGGGGGGTTTAGCGGATACGCAGTATTTT. Translation: CASSQDRAGGLADTQYF. This chain uses TRBV4-3 with TRBJ2-3; 9 nucleotides match TRBD2. The CDR3 contains 17 residues. J lost 6 bases, V lost 0 bases, and 10 bases had no gene match. Germline V gives CDR1 LGHNA, CDR2 YSLEER.

This chain joins TRBV5-1 and TRBJ2-2, with D perhaps TRBD2 (6 bases). The germline V and J ends were trimmed by 0 bases and 2 bases, with 8 bases remaining between them. The CDR3 spans 15 residues. Germline V CDR1 and CDR2: SGHRS, YFSETQ. The CDR3 spells CASSLAGDNTGELFF. CDR3 nucleotide sequence: TGCGCCAGCAGCTTGGCGGGGGATAACACCGGGGAGCTGTTTTTT.

The gene calls are TRBV7-9 and TRBJ2-5; D possibly corresponds to TRBD1 (6 bases). The CDR3 contains 14 residues. V dropped 4 bases and J dropped 7 bases, with 16 bases sitting between them. The V gene's germline CDR1 is SEHNR and CDR2 FQNEAQ (reference sequence). This CDR3 is CASSSRQVRGTQYF. As DNA, the CDR3 is TGTGCCAGCAGCTCCCGACAGGTTCGAGGGACCCAGTACTTC. The whole variable domain, filled in from reference TRBV7-9 and TRBJ2-5, reads DTGVSQNPRHKITKRGQNVTFRCDPISEHNRLYWYRQTLGQGPEFLTYFQNEAQLEKSRLLSDRFSAERPKGSFSTLEIQRTEQGDSAMYLCASSSRQVRGTQYFGPGTRLLVL.

The rearrangement uses TRBV19 and TRBJ1-5; possible D gene TRBD1, 5 bases. Between the trimmed V and J ends, which lost 8 bases and 2 bases, there was a span of 19 bases. CDR3 length equals 16 residues. CDR1 LNHDA and CDR2 SQIVND come from the germline V gene (reference sequence). The CDR3 sequence: CASHIGWTGGNQPQHF. Written as DNA, the CDR3 is TGTGCCAGTCATATTGGGTGGACGGGGGGCAATCAGCCCCAGCATTTT.

The V gene is TRBV5-4, the J gene TRBJ2-7, with 7 bases fitting TRBD2. The CDR3 sequence is 15 residues long. Germline V lookup: CDR1 SGHNT, CDR2 YYREEE (reference sequence). The V and J ends lost 4 bases and 10 bases, in that order; junction bases with no gene match: 17. The CDR3 loop reads CASSQDLVGGGFQYF. The CDR3, as DNA: TGTGCCAGCAGCCAAGACTTAGTTGGGGGGGGTTTTCAGTACTTC. The complete variable domain, with remaining parts taken from reference TRBV5-4 and TRBJ2-7, reads ETGVTQSPTHLIKTRGQQVTLRCSSQSGHNTVSWYQQALGQGPQFIFQYYREEENGRGNFPPRFSGLQFPNYSSELNVNALELDDSALYLCASSQDLVGGGFQYFGPGTRLTVT.

The CDR3 DNA follows: TGTGCCAGCAGCCAAGAAGGGGCCCCCTTGGACGCTTTCTTT. Its translation is CASSQEGAPLDAFF. The chain carries TRBV3-1 (or the pseudogene TRBV3-2) and TRBJ1-1, with D maybe TRBD1 (5 bases). Trimming left V 0 bases short and J 11 bases short, with 16 bases between. This CDR3 spans 14 amino acids. The germline CDR1 and CDR2 sequences are LGHDT and YNNKEL (reference sequence).

The chain links TRBV5-8 to TRBJ2-3, with 11 positions matching TRBD1. V shed 3 bases, J shed 6 bases, and the junction held 6 bases outside the gene matches. CDR1 and CDR2 (germline): SGHTS, YDEGEE. This CDR3 has 15 amino acids. In DNA form, the CDR3 reads TGTGCCAGCAGCTCGGGACAGGGGGACATGGATACGCAGTATTTT. It codes for CASSSGQGDMDTQYF.

In nucleotides, the CDR3 is TGCAGTGCTAGTAATCTAGCGGGGGGCCAATCTCCCTACGAGCAGTACTTC. It yields the protein CSASNLAGGQSPYEQYF. The rearrangement joins TRBV20-1 to TRBJ2-7, with 11 bases fitting TRBD2. Germline V gives CDR1 DFQATT, CDR2 SNEGSKA (reference sequence). Unmatched junction bases numbered 12, after V lost 3 bases and J lost 2 bases. CDR3 length equals 17 residues.

The V and J genes are TRBV19 and TRBJ2-6; tentative D call: TRBD1 (6 bases). This CDR3 has 16 amino acids. V was trimmed by 6 bases and J by 0 bases, leaving 12 bases between them. Germline V gives CDR1 LNHDA, CDR2 SQIVND (reference sequence). The CDR3 reads CASRPGQSSGANVLTF. CDR3 nucleotide sequence: TGTGCCAGTAGACCCGGACAGAGCTCTGGGGCCAACGTCCTGACTTTC. The full variable domain, with the rest looked up from reference TRBV19 and TRBJ2-6, is DGGITQSPKYLFRKEGQNVTLSCEQNLNHDAMYWYRQDPGQGLRLIYYSQIVNDFQKGDIAEGYSVSREKKESFPLTVTSAQKNPTAFYLCASRPGQSSGANVLTFGAGSRLTVL.

This clone was observed a single time. CDR3 bases: TGTGCCAGCAGCCTGACTTTCCGCTCCTACAATGAGCAGTTCTTC. Its translation: CASSLTFRSYNEQFF. The chain couples TRBV5-6 to TRBJ2-1; D ambiguous. Trimming removed 4 bases from V and 0 bases from J, with 11 bases in between. The CDR3 covers 15 residues. CDR1 SGHDT and CDR2 YYEEEE come from the germline V gene.

This clone was picked up one time. The CDR3 here is CASSSTGFYNEQFF. The CDR3 nucleotides read TGCGCCAGCAGCTCTACGGGGTTCTACAATGAGCAGTTCTTC. The chain recombines TRBV5-1 with TRBJ2-1; possibly TRBD2 for D (5 bases). The germline V and J ends were trimmed by 3 bases and 3 bases, with 10 bases remaining between them. Germline V CDR1 and CDR2: SGHRS, YFSETQ. The CDR3 covers 14 residues.

This chain uses TRBV9 with TRBJ2-7; 7 nucleotides match TRBD1. The CDR3 extends over 15 amino acids. Germline V gene lookup returns CDR1 SGDLS and CDR2 YYNGEE. With V trimmed by 4 bases and J by 6 bases, 13 bases remained unmatched. The CDR3 DNA sequence: TGTGCCAGCAGCTCTTCCATGACCCGGACAGGCGAGCAGTACTTC. It translates to CASSSSMTRTGEQYF.

This clone was found once. V is TRBV15 and J is TRBJ1-1, with TRBD1 matching 7 bases. Per the germline V gene, CDR1 is LNHNV and CDR2 is YYDKDF (reference sequence). The CDR3 contains 12 residues. J was trimmed by 3 bases and V by 7 bases; bases with no gene match: 2. CDR3 sequence reads: CATTGQDTEAFF. The CDR3 DNA is TGTGCCACCACCGGACAGGACACTGAAGCTTTCTTT.

V usage is TRBV18 and J usage is TRBJ2-7, with D possibly being TRBD1 or TRBD2 (8 bases each). V lost 4 bases and J lost 5, with 24 bases in between. The CDR3 is 17 amino acids. Looked up from germline, CDR1 is KGHSH and CDR2 is LQKENI. In DNA, the CDR3 is TGTGCCAGCTCACGAGACAGGGGTAGCGGGGAGGACCACGAGCAGTACTTC. Protein sequence: CASSRDRGSGEDHEQYF.

This chain links TRBV14 with TRBJ2-3; D is unresolved. This CDR3 comprises 12 residues. The ends were cut back, 4 bases at V and 6 bases at J, with 8 bases in the middle. Germline lookup yields CDR1 SGHDN and CDR2 FVKESK. DNA of the CDR3: TGTGCCAGCAGCCCCAACCCGGATACGCAGTATTTT. This codes for CASSPNPDTQYF.

This sequence joins TRBV19 and TRBJ2-2; D possibly matches TRBD1 or TRBD2 (5 bases each). Trimming stripped 5 bases from V and 8 bases from J, with 24 bases between. This CDR3 comprises 17 residues. Germline V gene data show CDR1 as LNHDA and CDR2 as SQIVND (reference sequence). CDR3 sequence reads: CASSATPGRTPSGELFF. CDR3 in DNA: TGTGCCAGTAGTGCAACCCCGGGACGGACCCCCTCGGGGGAGCTGTTTTTT.

The table lists this clone with a count of one. This sequence joins TRBV7-2 and TRBJ2-2; D remains unclear. The germline CDR1 and CDR2 sequences are SGHTA and FQGNSA. The CDR3 loop spans 14 amino acids. V gave up 11 bases and J gave up 2 bases, with 15 bases separating them. CDR3 sequence reads: CAARQDPNTGELFF. The CDR3 DNA is TGTGCCGCCAGGCAGGACCCAAACACCGGGGAGCTGTTTTTT.

The chain couples TRBV3-1 (or the pseudogene TRBV3-2) to TRBJ2-2, with D unresolved. Trimming took off 1 base at V and 4 bases at J, with 4 bases between the two ends. Germline CDR1 reads LGHDT; CDR2 reads YNNKEL (reference sequence). The CDR3 contains 13 residues. The CDR3 protein is CASSQGGTGELFF. The CDR3 nucleotides read TGTGCCAGCAGCCAAGGGGGCACCGGGGAGCTGTTTTTT.

The V and J genes are TRBV5-1 and TRBJ2-7; 13 nucleotides line up with TRBD2. The junction had 5 bases not matched to a gene; V was cut back by 3 bases and J by 2 bases. From germline, CDR1 is SGHRS and CDR2 YFSETQ. The CDR3 has 16 amino acids. CDR3 nucleotides: TGCGCCAGCAGCTCGGAGACTAGCGGGGGGCCCTACGAGCAGTACTTC. Translation gives CASSSETSGGPYEQYF.

Concerning this clone: This specimen includes other DNA sequences encoding the same CDR3. V usage is TRBV29-1 and J usage is TRBJ1-1, with 10 bases lining up with TRBD1. The CDR3 has 14 residues. Germline assignment: CDR1 SQVTM and CDR2 ANQGSEA. V was pared by 7 bases and J by 1 base, with 6 bases of the junction left unmatched. CDR3 loop: CSAGTGEANTEAFF. Here the CDR3 DNA reads TGCAGCGCAGGGACAGGGGAAGCGAACACTGAAGCTTTCTTT. The full variable domain, in which reference TRBV29-1 and TRBJ1-1 provide the parts outside the CDR3, is SAVISQKPSRDICQRGTSLTIQCQVDSQVTMMFWYRQQPGQSLTLIATANQGSEATYESGFVIDKFPISRPNLTFSTLTVSNMSPEDSSIYLCSAGTGEANTEAFFGQGTRLTVV.

V is TRBV27 and J is TRBJ2-1; D is undetermined. CDR1 is MNHEY and CDR2 is SMNVEV in the germline V gene (reference sequence). The V end was cut by 8 bases, the J end by 9 bases, with 17 bases between. The CDR3 extends over 13 amino acids. This CDR3 reads CASGKGRSGEQFF. CDR3 DNA: TGTGCCAGCGGTAAAGGAAGATCTGGTGAGCAGTTCTTC.

This chain joins TRBV29-1 and TRBJ1-1; the D gene is possibly TRBD1 (5 bases). V lost 2 bases and J 7 bases, leaving 14 bases between the germline ends. The CDR3 spans 13 residues. Germline-derived CDR1 and CDR2 are SQVTM and ANQGSEA. CDR3 loop: CSVELRWGFEAFF. The DNA of the CDR3 is TGCAGCGTTGAACTGAGGTGGGGCTTTGAAGCTTTCTTT.